These T cell receptor beta chains were read from a single sample in a study of T cell responses to AZD1222 COVID-19 vaccine. The method was immunoSEQ multiplex PCR; TCRdb's version includes in-frame clones alone and lacks a portion of them. The table has 200,000 or so clones, 80% to 90% seen once; the top ten hold 2.5% to 3%. The specimen was peripheral blood, collected on day 0 of MenACWY control vaccination. These TCRs come from an adult in good health. Both conserved end residues are part of each CDR3. D genes are given only for firm matches. Clone size appears in some rows only: once, few, many, or a class for an expanded clone.

v_call	clone_size	d_call	j_call	cdr3_nt	cdr3_aa
TRBV29-1	-	TRBD2	TRBJ2-5	TGCAGCGTTGAAGGGGAGCGGGGGGCTCAAGAGACCCAGTACTTC	CSVEGERGAQETQYF
TRBV9	-	-	TRBJ2-1	TGTGCCAGCAGCGTAGGGGCCGGGGGCAATGAGCAGTTCTTC	CASSVGAGGNEQFF
TRBV3-1/TRBV3-2	-	-	TRBJ2-2	TGTGCCAGCAGCCAAATTATCATTCATAAACCTAGGGCCGGGGAGCTGTTTTTT	CASSQIIIHKPRAGELFF
TRBV11-2	-	-	TRBJ2-5	TGTGCCAGCAGCAGGGGCAGTTGGGAGACCCAGTACTTC	CASSRGSWETQYF
TRBV15	-	-	TRBJ1-5	TGTGCCACCAGCAGAGGACAGGACTATCAGCCCCAGCATTTT	CATSRGQDYQPQHF
TRBV12-3/TRBV12-4	-	-	TRBJ2-5	TGTGCCAGCGCTCAAAGGTGGGAGACCCAGTACTTC	CASAQRWETQYF
TRBV20-1	-	-	TRBJ2-3	TGCAGTGCCCCGAGGACTAATACGCAGTATTTT	CSAPRTNTQYF
TRBV6-1	-	-	TRBJ2-2	TGTGCCAGCAGTGAAGCGGGGGAAGCCGGGGAGCTGTTTTTT	CASSEAGEAGELFF
TRBV18	-	-	TRBJ2-1	TGTGCCAGCTCACCGAGAGACAGTCGGGGCAATGAGCAGTTCTTC	CASSPRDSRGNEQFF
TRBV7-9	-	-	TRBJ1-2	TGTGCCAGCAGCTTAGGACAGTCAATCTCCACCTTC	CASSLGQSISTF
TRBV7-9	once	TRBD1	TRBJ2-7	TGTGCCAGCAGCTTAGAGCCGGGACAGGGTTACGAGCAGTACTTC	CASSLEPGQGYEQYF
TRBV5-4	-	TRBD1	TRBJ1-2	TGTGCCAGCAGCTTGGGACAGGGGGCGGGTGGCTACACCTTC	CASSLGQGAGGYTF
TRBV29-1	few	TRBD1	TRBJ1-2	TGCAGCGTCCCCGACAGGGGGGTCTATGGCTACACCTTC	CSVPDRGVYGYTF
TRBV28	-	-	TRBJ2-2	TGTGCCAGCAGCCACCCGGGACCAAGCGGCACCGGGGAGCTGTTTTTT	CASSHPGPSGTGELFF
TRBV3-1/TRBV3-2	-	-	TRBJ2-7	TGTGCCAGCAGCCAATTCAACGACGAGCAGTACTTC	CASSQFNDEQYF
TRBV4-2	-	-	TRBJ2-3	TGTGCCAGCAGCCAAGCCGCCGGGAGCACAGATACGCAGTATTTT	CASSQAAGSTDTQYF
TRBV19	-	TRBD1	TRBJ1-4	TGTGCCAGTAGTACGCCGGGACAGGGGGGTGAAAAACTGTTTTTT	CASSTPGQGGEKLFF
TRBV29-1	-	-	TRBJ2-5	TGCAGCGTTGACCGGGGGATGGAGACCCAGTACTTC	CSVDRGMETQYF
TRBV27	once	-	TRBJ2-3	TGTGCCAGCACCCCTTTGAACACAGATACGCAGTATTTT	CASTPLNTDTQYF
TRBV7-9	-	TRBD1	TRBJ1-3	TGTGCCAGCAGCCCGACAGGGAGTGGAAACACCATATATTTT	CASSPTGSGNTIYF
TRBV27	once	-	TRBJ2-3	TGTGCCAGCAGTTTTTCGGTCTTTCGGGGCGGCACAGATACGCAGTATTTT	CASSFSVFRGGTDTQYF
TRBV15	-	-	TRBJ1-6	TGTGCCACCAGCAGAGACAGGGATCATTCACCCCTCCACTTT	CATSRDRDHSPLHF
TRBV18	-	-	TRBJ1-2	TGTGCCAGCTCACCAGGAGGTACAACCTACACCTTC	CASSPGGTTYTF
TRBV28	-	-	TRBJ1-3	TGTGCCAGCAGTTTACCTCAGGGTGGCTCTGGAAACACCATATATTTT	CASSLPQGGSGNTIYF
TRBV7-8	-	-	TRBJ1-2	TGTGCCAGCAGTGGGTTAGGGGAGCACGACTATGGCTACACCTTC	CASSGLGEHDYGYTF
TRBV6-2/TRBV6-3	-	TRBD1	TRBJ1-2	TGTGCCAGCAGCCACCCCGGCTTAGGGGGCCATGGCTACACCTTC	CASSHPGLGGHGYTF
TRBV7-9	-	TRBD2	TRBJ2-1	TGTGCCAGCAGCTTAAGGATGGGCGGGGGATACAATGAGCAGTTCTTC	CASSLRMGGGYNEQFF
TRBV29-1	-	TRBD2	TRBJ2-3	TGCAGCGTAACCCGGGGGGAGGTGACAGATACGCAGTATTTT	CSVTRGEVTDTQYF
TRBV23-1	-	-	TRBJ2-7	TGCGCCAGCATTAACCACCGGGAATACTACGAGCAGTACTTC	CASINHREYYEQYF
TRBV4-1	-	TRBD1	TRBJ2-3	TGCGCCAGCAGCTTGGGACAGGGGGAGGGAGATACGCAGTATTTT	CASSLGQGEGDTQYF
TRBV28	few	TRBD1	TRBJ2-7	TGTGCCAGCAATCAGGGGGCGGACTACGAGCAGTACTTC	CASNQGADYEQYF
TRBV27	-	TRBD2	TRBJ2-7	TGTGCCAGCAAACAGCGGGAGGCCCTCTCCTACGAGCAGTACTTC	CASKQREALSYEQYF
TRBV7-2	-	TRBD1	TRBJ1-1	TGTGCCAGCCAAAGGACAGGGACCACTGAAGCTTTCTTT	CASQRTGTTEAFF
TRBV11-1	-	TRBD2	TRBJ2-3	TGTGCCAGCAGCCCACGACTAGCGGGGGGGACAGATACGCAGTATTTT	CASSPRLAGGTDTQYF
TRBV9	-	-	TRBJ2-3	TGTGCCAGCAGCGTAGGATCAAGTGGGATCACAGATACGCAGTATTTT	CASSVGSSGITDTQYF
TRBV18	-	TRBD1	TRBJ2-2	TGTGCCAGCTCACCTCGACAGGGGATCGGGGAGCTGTTTTTT	CASSPRQGIGELFF
TRBV5-8	few	TRBD2	TRBJ2-7	TGTGCCAGCAGCAATACCGGGACTAGCGGGGGGGTAAACGAGCAGTACTTC	CASSNTGTSGGVNEQYF
TRBV6-2/TRBV6-3	-	TRBD1	TRBJ1-5	TGTGCCAGCAGTAGGACAGGGACCCAGCATTTT	CASSRTGTQHF
TRBV5-1	-	TRBD1	TRBJ1-2	TGCGCCAGCAGCTTGGCCGGTGGCATCGGGACAGCGACTAATGGCTACACCTTC	CASSLAGGIGTATNGYTF
TRBV5-4	-	-	TRBJ2-7	TGTGCCAGCAGCTTGGATCCAGGCTCCGGCTACGAGCAGTACTTC	CASSLDPGSGYEQYF
TRBV6-5	-	TRBD1	TRBJ1-1	TGTGCCAGCAGTACCCCGGACAGGTACACTGAAGCTTTCTTT	CASSTPDRYTEAFF
TRBV28	-	TRBD1	TRBJ1-1	TGTGCCAGCACCCTAACAGGGGTGAACACTGAAGCTTTCTTT	CASTLTGVNTEAFF
TRBV5-1	-	-	TRBJ2-7	TGCGCCAGCAGCTTGGAGTCCCACGAGCAGTACTTC	CASSLESHEQYF
TRBV5-1	-	TRBD1	TRBJ2-7	TGCGCCAGCAGCCCCGGGACAGGGCGTTACGAGCAGTACTTC	CASSPGTGRYEQYF
TRBV30	few	-	TRBJ2-7	TGTGCCTGGAGTGTAGGCCTTCAAACCGCCGAGCAGTACTTC	CAWSVGLQTAEQYF
TRBV5-1	-	-	TRBJ2-3	TGCGCCAGCTCTTCAACGGGACCTCATACGCAGTATTTT	CASSSTGPHTQYF
TRBV19	-	-	TRBJ1-3	TGTGCCAGTAGTCAAGGGTTCCAGGCCATTGGAAACACCATATATTTT	CASSQGFQAIGNTIYF
TRBV6-8	-	-	TRBJ1-3	TGTGCCAGCAGGGAAACAGGTTTAGCTGGAAACACCATATATTTT	CASRETGLAGNTIYF
TRBV6-1	-	TRBD1	TRBJ1-4	TGTGCCAGCAGTAACCGACAGGGGAGAAATGAAAAACTGTTTTTT	CASSNRQGRNEKLFF
TRBV6-2/TRBV6-3	-	-	TRBJ1-1	TGTGCCAGCAGTTACAAGGGTAGTGGTACTGAAGCTTTCTTT	CASSYKGSGTEAFF
TRBV24-1	-	-	TRBJ2-1	TGTGCCACCCAAGGACGGAGCTCCTACAATGAGCAGTTCTTC	CATQGRSSYNEQFF
TRBV3-1/TRBV3-2	-	-	TRBJ1-2	TGTGCCAGCAGCCAAGATGAGGGAGTCTATGGCTACACCTTC	CASSQDEGVYGYTF
TRBV5-1	-	-	TRBJ2-3	TGCGCCAGCAGCTCCCAGCCTGACGGAATGGGGAGCACAGATACGCAGTATTTT	CASSSQPDGMGSTDTQYF
TRBV19	once	TRBD1	TRBJ1-6	TGTGCCACCAAGCAGCAGGGGGCTGGTTCACCCCTCCACTTT	CATKQQGAGSPLHF